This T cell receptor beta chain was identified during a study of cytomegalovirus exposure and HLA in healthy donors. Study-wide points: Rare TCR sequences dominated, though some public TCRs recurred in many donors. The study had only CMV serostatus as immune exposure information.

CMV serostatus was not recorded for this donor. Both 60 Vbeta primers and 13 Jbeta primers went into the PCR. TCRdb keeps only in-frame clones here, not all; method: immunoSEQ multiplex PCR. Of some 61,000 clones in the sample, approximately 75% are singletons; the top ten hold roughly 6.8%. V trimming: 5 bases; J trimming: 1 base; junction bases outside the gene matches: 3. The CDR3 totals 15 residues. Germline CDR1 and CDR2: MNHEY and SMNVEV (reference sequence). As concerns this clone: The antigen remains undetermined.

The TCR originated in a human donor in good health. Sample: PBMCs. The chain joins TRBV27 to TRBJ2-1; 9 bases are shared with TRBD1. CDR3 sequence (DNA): TGTGCCAGCAGTATTGACAGGGGGTCCTACAATGAGCAGTTCTTC. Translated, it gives CASSIDRGSYNEQFF.